The 12 T cell receptor beta chains listed next were all sequenced from one sample in a study of blood T cells in healthy people across ages. A second PCR of about 6 to 11 cycles used a sample-barcoded 5' primer and a J-beta primer mix. TCRdb ran MiXCR on the 5' RACE reads and lists one entry per CDR3 protein. The data hold approximately 810,000 distinct CDR3 sequences, with 29% observed a single time. Sequenced material: blood. The receptors were sampled from a woman aged 80 or over in good health.

The chain couples TRBV19 to TRBJ2-1, with D perhaps being TRBD1 or TRBD2 (5 bases each). This CDR3 spans 17 amino acids. The germline gives CDR1 LNHDA, CDR2 SQIVND (reference sequence). V gave up 3 bases and J gave up 8 bases, with 23 bases separating them. CDR3: CASSIGKGTQDPDEQFF. CDR3 nucleotide sequence: TGTGCCAGTAGTATCGGTAAAGGGACCCAGGACCCGGATGAGCAGTTCTTC.

This clonotype was recorded a few times. A much larger clone differs by one base, so this may be a read error. The V call is TRBV5-5, the J call TRBJ2-5, with D possibly being TRBD1 or TRBD2 (5 bases each). Germline CDR1 is SGHKS and CDR2 is YYEKEE (reference sequence). The CDR3 is made up of 13 amino acids. V was cut by 5 bases and J by 1 base, with 9 bases left in between. CDR3 region: CASRGTIQETQYF. The CDR3 coding sequence is TGTGCCAGCAGGGGGACGATCCAAGAGACCCAGTACTTC.

This clonotype was seen at least ten times. The V and J genes are TRBV25-1 and TRBJ1-2, with 10 bases aligning to TRBD1. Germline CDR1 reads MGHDK; CDR2 reads SYGVNS. CDR3 length: 18 amino acids. The junction had 10 bases not matched to a gene; V was cut back by 1 base and J by 2 bases. CDR3 DNA sequence: TGTGCCAGCAGTGAATTTTCGGGACAGGGGCAGCTCAACTATGGCTACACCTTC. Protein product: CASSEFSGQGQLNYGYTF.

The V gene is TRBV12-3 or TRBV12-4, the J gene TRBJ2-3; 10 bases map to TRBD2. CDR3 length: 18 residues. The V and J ends lost 6 bases and 0 bases, in that order; junction bases with no gene match: 12. The CDR3 DNA reads TGTGCCAGCAGCCCTTCGGCTAGCGGGGGCGCGAGCACAGATACGCAGTATTTT. This gives the protein CASSPSASGGASTDTQYF.

This chain uses TRBV29-1 with TRBJ2-1, with 9 nucleotides matching TRBD1. V dropped 6 bases and J dropped 5; count of bases not matched to a gene: 11. The CDR3 is 15 amino acids. In germline, CDR1 is SQVTM, CDR2 ANQGSEA. The CDR3 nucleotides are TGCAGCGTCGCCGGGACAGGGAACTGGAACAATGAGCAGTTCTTC. Translation: CSVAGTGNWNNEQFF.

This clonotype was counted many times. The chain uses TRBV29-1 and TRBJ2-3, with no clear D. Trimming left V 0 bases short and J 10 bases short, with 14 bases between. CDR3 length: 13 residues. Germline CDR1 SQVTM, CDR2 ANQGSEA. The CDR3 DNA reads TGCAGCGTTGAAGATAGTAGCATCTTGGCGCAGTATTTT. Its protein is CSVEDSSILAQYF.

This clonotype was observed a few times. The rearrangement uses TRBV19 and TRBJ1-2, with a possible D match to TRBD1 (5 bases). Trimming removed 7 bases from V and 8 bases from J, with 20 bases in between. The V gene's germline CDR1 is LNHDA and CDR2 SQIVND (reference sequence). The CDR3 contains 14 residues. Here the CDR3 DNA reads TGTGCCAGTATCGCCCCGGGACTGGAAATGGGCTACACCTTC. It translates to CASIAPGLEMGYTF.

This CDR3 is CSARDRGISNQPQHF. For the CDR3, the DNA is TGCAGTGCTAGAGACCGTGGGATAAGCAATCAGCCCCAGCATTTT. This chain connects TRBV20-1 to TRBJ1-5; the D is unclear. Trimming took 0 bases from V and 1 from J, leaving 10 bases between them. The V gene's germline CDR1 is DFQATT and CDR2 SNEGSKA (reference sequence). CDR3 length equals 15 residues.

This clonotype was counted only a few times. One junction end does not reproduce the germline sequence, and a read error may be involved. The chain joins TRBV6-1 to TRBJ1-6; D possibly corresponds to TRBD1 (6 bases). CDR3 length: 16 residues. CDR1 and CDR2 from the germline V gene are MNHNS and SASEGT. CDR3 coding DNA: TGTGCCAGCAGGTCGGACAGCAACTCCTTTAATTCACCCCTCCACTTT. Protein: CASRSDSNSFNSPLHF.

The J gene is TRBJ1-1, the V gene TRBV27; no firm D call. Trimming cost V 3 bases and J 7 bases, with 21 bases left between them. From germline, CDR1 is MNHEY and CDR2 SMNVEV (reference sequence). CDR3 size: 16 residues. CDR3 coding DNA: TGTGCCAGCAGTTTCATAACCCCCCCGGGGTCCCGTGAAGCTTTCTTT. Translating gives CASSFITPPGSREAFF.

The table lists this clonotype with many counts. The chain recombines TRBV7-9 with TRBJ1-2, with TRBD1 identical over 8 bases. Trimming removed 5 bases from V and 9 bases from J; junction bases left unmatched: 8. CDR1 is SEHNR and CDR2 is FQNEAQ in the germline V gene (reference sequence). This CDR3 spans 13 amino acids. The CDR3 is CASSPRQGMSYTF. CDR3 nucleotides: TGTGCCAGCAGCCCAAGACAGGGGATGAGCTACACCTTC.

On this clonotype itself: This may come from a read error, since a much larger clone is one base off. The chain uses TRBV12-3 or TRBV12-4 and TRBJ2-5; 7 bases are a match to TRBD2. The CDR3 spans 15 residues. The trim removed 6 bases at V and 11 bases at J, leaving 18 bases unmatched. CDR3 DNA sequence: TGTGCCAGCAGCCAGCGGGACCCCACCCCCAGTGAGCAGTACTTC. It encodes CASSQRDPTPSEQYF.